Each of the 23 T cell receptor beta chains below was sequenced from the same sample in a study of T cell responses to AZD1222 COVID-19 vaccine. Libraries were prepared by immunoSEQ multiplex PCR; TCRdb keeps only in-frame clonotypes and omits some of them. The sample comprises around 110,000 clones, 85% to 90% of which are singletons, and more than 2.5% rests with the top ten. Sequencing used peripheral blood, obtained on day 0 of AZD1222 vaccination. The receptors were gathered from an adult in good health.

The chain employs TRBV19 and TRBJ1-2; 9 nucleotides line up with TRBD1. Losses at the gene ends were 4 bases for V and 5 bases for J; bases not matched to a gene: 8. CDR1 and CDR2 (germline): LNHDA, SQIVND (reference sequence). The CDR3 loop spans 15 amino acids. DNA for the CDR3: TGTGCCAGTAGTACGGTCCAGGACAGGGGATATGGCTACACCTTC. Translation gives CASSTVQDRGYGYTF.

The gene calls are TRBV6-5 and TRBJ2-2; 8 bases match TRBD2. The CDR3 is 15 residues long. V trimming: 6 bases; J trimming: 7 bases; junction bases outside the gene matches: 10. The V gene's germline CDR1 is MNHEY and CDR2 SVGAGI. CDR3 DNA sequence: TGTGCCAGCAGCCCAAAGCGGGGGAGCAGCGGGGAGCTGTTTTTT. Its translation: CASSPKRGSSGELFF.

CDR3 sequence reads: CASSFATQETQYF. Written as DNA, the CDR3 is TGTGCCAGCAGCTTCGCAACACAAGAGACCCAGTACTTC. This sequence joins TRBV11-3 and TRBJ2-5; D ambiguous. Trimming removed 3 bases at V and 2 bases at J, with 7 bases between. CDR3 length: 13 amino acids. Germline loops: CDR1 SGHNT, CDR2 YENEEA. Filled out from reference TRBV11-3 and TRBJ2-5, the complete variable domain reads EAGVVQSPRYKIIEKKQPVAFWCNPISGHNTLYWYLQNLGQGPELLIRYENEEAVDDSQLPKDRFSAERLKGVDSTLKIQPAELGDSAVYLCASSFATQETQYFGPGTRLLVL.

This chain joins TRBV14 and TRBJ2-7; 10 nucleotides align to TRBD2. The germline gives CDR1 SGHDN, CDR2 FVKESK. V dropped 4 bases and J dropped 3; count of bases not matched to a gene: 6. This CDR3 contains 15 residues. CDR3 loop: CASSLSSGSFYEQYF. The CDR3 DNA sequence: TGTGCCAGCAGCCTGTCTAGCGGGAGTTTCTACGAGCAGTACTTC.

The chain combines TRBV6-6 with TRBJ2-1, with 7 nucleotides matching TRBD2. Losses at the gene ends were 1 base for V and 7 bases for J; bases not matched to a gene: 10. Germline CDR1 MNHNY, CDR2 SVGAGI (reference sequence). CDR3 length: 16 amino acids. DNA for the CDR3: TGTGCCAGCAGTTACTTATCAGGCGGGAGTGGAAATGAGCAGTTCTTC. The encoded protein is CASSYLSGGSGNEQFF.

V gene TRBV11-2 combines with J gene TRBJ1-4, with unresolved D. The germline CDR1 and CDR2 sequences are SGHAT and FQNNGV. V gave up 5 bases and J gave up 2 bases, with 9 bases separating them. This CDR3 region has 14 residues. The CDR3 region has the DNA TGTGCCAGCAGCCTACAGAGTACTAATGAAAAACTGTTTTTT. This gives the protein CASSLQSTNEKLFF.

This rearrangement joins TRBV18 to TRBJ2-5; unclear D gene. The germline V and J ends were trimmed by 1 base and 3 bases, with 12 bases remaining between them. Germline assignment: CDR1 KGHSH and CDR2 LQKENI. The CDR3 runs 15 residues. DNA for the CDR3: TGTGCCAGCTCACCACGACGGGCAGCCGAAGAGACCCAGTACTTC. Residues: CASSPRRAAEETQYF.

The chain is built from TRBV19 and TRBJ1-3, with TRBD1 as a possible D gene (5 bases). The CDR3 is 17 amino acids. Germline CDR1 LNHDA, CDR2 SQIVND (reference sequence). V was pared by 5 bases and J by 0 bases, with 17 bases between. The CDR3 DNA is TGTGCCAGTAGTGCTAGCCTCGGGGCCGGCTCTGGAAACACCATATATTTT. This gives the protein CASSASLGAGSGNTIYF. The whole variable domain, remainder taken from reference TRBV19 and TRBJ1-3, is DGGITQSPKYLFRKEGQNVTLSCEQNLNHDAMYWYRQDPGQGLRLIYYSQIVNDFQKGDIAEGYSVSREKKESFPLTVTSAQKNPTAFYLCASSASLGAGSGNTIYFGEGSWLTVV.

This sequence joins TRBV7-2 and TRBJ2-4; D is possibly TRBD2 (6 bases). The CDR3 sequence is 18 residues long. In germline, CDR1 is SGHTA, CDR2 FQGNSA. Trimming pared 4 bases from V and 3 bases from J, leaving 22 bases between. The CDR3 protein is CASSWRPAYSGGKNIQYF. CDR3 nucleotides: TGTGCCAGCAGCTGGAGGCCGGCATATAGCGGCGGCAAAAACATTCAGTACTTC.

The genes are TRBV27 and TRBJ2-3; 8 bases match TRBD2. The CDR3 is 14 amino acids. Germline V gene lookup returns CDR1 MNHEY and CDR2 SMNVEV (reference sequence). V was pared by 6 bases and J by 2 bases, with 4 bases of the junction left unmatched. In DNA form, the CDR3 reads TGTGCCAGCAGCTACGGACTAGCCACAGATACGCAGTATTTT. Residues: CASSYGLATDTQYF.

V is TRBV7-9 and J is TRBJ1-1; D is possibly TRBD1 (6 bases). The CDR3 has 15 residues. The germline gives CDR1 SEHNR, CDR2 FQNEAQ (reference sequence). V was shortened by 1 base and J by 4 bases, with 13 bases between the two germline ends. CDR3 residues: CASSLEGHQLTEAFF. The CDR3 DNA reads TGTGCCAGCAGCTTAGAGGGACACCAGCTCACTGAAGCTTTCTTT.

The chain combines TRBV7-8 with TRBJ1-1; D is unclear. The V gene lost 5 bases and the J gene lost 0 bases, with 13 bases spanning the gap. Germline loops: CDR1 SGHVS, CDR2 FQNEAQ. CDR3 length: 15 amino acids. CDR3 sequence: CASSHGPWVNTEAFF. As DNA, the CDR3 is TGTGCCAGCAGCCACGGACCGTGGGTGAACACTGAAGCTTTCTTT.

The rearrangement uses TRBV7-3 and TRBJ2-1; 11 bases are shared with TRBD2. J gave up 3 bases and V 2 bases, and 6 bases lay outside the gene matches. Germline values: CDR1 SGHTA, CDR2 FQGTGA. The length of the CDR3 is 17 residues. In DNA, the CDR3 is TGTGCCAGCAGCTTAGAGCGGCTAGCGGGAGGCTACAATGAGCAGTTCTTC. This gives the protein CASSLERLAGGYNEQFF. Full variable domain (missing parts from reference TRBV7-3 and TRBJ2-1): GAGVSQTPSNKVTEKGKYVELRCDPISGHTALYWYRQSLGQGPEFLIYFQGTGAADDSGLPNDRFFAVRPEGSVSTLKIQRTERGDSAVYLCASSLERLAGGYNEQFFGPGTRLTVL.

This clone came up a few times. The gene calls are TRBV11-2 and TRBJ1-5; D might be TRBD1 (6 bases). Trimming cost V 3 bases and J 3 bases, with 12 bases left between them. This CDR3 has 15 residues. CDR1 is SGHAT and CDR2 is FQNNGV in the germline V gene. As DNA, the CDR3 is TGTGCCAGCAGCTTGGAGACAGGTTCCAATCAGCCCCAGCATTTT. It is translated as CASSLETGSNQPQHF.

The chain uses TRBV28 and TRBJ1-2, with TRBD1 as a possible D gene (6 bases). Germline V CDR1 and CDR2: MDHEN, SYDVKM. Trimming took off 5 bases at V and 2 bases at J, with 15 bases between the two ends. The CDR3 covers 15 residues. CDR3 residues: CASSGVLGGNYGYTF. The CDR3 DNA is TGTGCCAGCAGTGGGGTTTTGGGGGGCAACTATGGCTACACCTTC.

The chain couples TRBV7-6 to TRBJ1-3; 8 bases fit TRBD1. CDR1 is SGHVS, CDR2 FNYEAQ, per germline. V shed 1 base, J shed 5 bases, and the junction held 4 bases outside the gene matches. The CDR3 sequence is 15 residues long. Here the CDR3 reads CASSLDGQGRNTIYF. The CDR3 DNA follows: TGTGCCAGCAGCTTAGACGGACAGGGACGAAACACCATATATTTT.

This clone has only a few counts. CDR3 protein: CASREQGNTEAFF. The CDR3, as DNA: TGTGCCAGCAGGGAACAGGGTAACACTGAAGCTTTCTTT. The V and J genes are TRBV7-6 and TRBJ1-1, with D perhaps TRBD1 (6 bases). Germline V lookup: CDR1 SGHVS, CDR2 FNYEAQ. The CDR3 length is 13 residues. Trimming took off 6 bases at V and 2 bases at J, with 10 bases between the two ends. The whole variable domain, filled in from reference TRBV7-6 and TRBJ1-1, reads GAGVSQSPRYKVTKRGQDVALRCDPISGHVSLYWYRQALGQGPEFLTYFNYEAQQDKSGLPNDRFSAERPEGSISTLTIQRTEQRDSAMYRCASREQGNTEAFFGQGTRLTVV.

This clone was seen only once. This chain links TRBV28 with TRBJ1-1; no firm D call. CDR1 is MDHEN and CDR2 is SYDVKM in the germline V gene. V shed 7 bases and J shed 5 bases, with 17 bases lying between them. CDR3 length equals 14 residues. In DNA form, the CDR3 reads TGTGCCAGCATCGCCGGTGCACGTACGACTGAAGCTTTCTTT. Encoded protein: CASIAGARTTEAFF.

This chain uses TRBV28 with TRBJ2-7; D not certain. The CDR3 runs 14 residues. CDR1 and CDR2 (germline): MDHEN, SYDVKM. The V end lost 2 bases, the J end lost 0 bases, and 8 bases lay between the germline ends. The CDR3 sequence: CASSLRANSYEQYF. CDR3 bases: TGTGCCAGCAGTTTAAGGGCCAACTCCTACGAGCAGTACTTC. Full variable domain (remainder filled in from reference TRBV28 and TRBJ2-7): DVKVTQSSRYLVKRTGEKVFLECVQDMDHENMFWYRQDPGLGLRLIYFSYDVKMKEKGDIPEGYSVSREKKERFSLILESASTNQTSMYLCASSLRANSYEQYFGPGTRLTVT.

The chain recombines TRBV7-2 with TRBJ2-1; 12 nucleotides match TRBD2. This CDR3 region has 16 residues. Germline-derived CDR1 and CDR2 are SGHTA and FQGNSA. V lost 4 bases and J lost 8; bases outside the gene matches: 9. CDR3 region: CASSSGLAGSIDEQFF. The CDR3 nucleotides are TGTGCCAGCAGCTCGGGACTAGCGGGCAGTATCGATGAGCAGTTCTTC.

This clone was counted many times. The V and J genes are TRBV28 and TRBJ1-1; 7 bases agree with TRBD1. With V trimmed by 8 bases and J by 6 bases, 15 bases remained unmatched. Germline CDR1 and CDR2: MDHEN and SYDVKM. This CDR3 contains 15 residues. CDR3: CASGASGRGLAEAFF. The CDR3 DNA follows: TGTGCCAGCGGGGCATCGGGTAGGGGGCTAGCTGAAGCTTTCTTT.

The rearrangement links TRBV5-1 to TRBJ2-2, with D possibly TRBD2 on 5 matching bases. Germline V gene data show CDR1 as SGHRS and CDR2 as YFSETQ. The V end was cut by 3 bases, the J end by 3 bases, with 18 bases between. CDR3 size: 17 residues. The CDR3 bases are TGCGCCAGCAGCTCCCCCCCCACCGGACTGTACACCGGGGAGCTGTTTTTT. As protein: CASSSPPTGLYTGELFF.

The table lists this clone with a count of one. The chain employs TRBV28 and TRBJ1-5, with 9 bases identical to TRBD1. V gave up 6 bases and J gave up 6 bases; unmatched junction bases: 12. Germline CDR1 and CDR2: MDHEN and SYDVKM. The CDR3 consists of 16 residues. CDR3 in DNA: TGTGCCAGCAGGGGTAGACAGGGGGTGGGCGGTCAGCCCCAGCATTTT. This encodes CASRGRQGVGGQPQHF. Full variable domain (missing parts from reference TRBV28 and TRBJ1-5): DVKVTQSSRYLVKRTGEKVFLECVQDMDHENMFWYRQDPGLGLRLIYFSYDVKMKEKGDIPEGYSVSREKKERFSLILESASTNQTSMYLCASRGRQGVGGQPQHFGDGTRLSIL.